A selection of T cell receptor beta chains follows, all from one sample in a study of Ad26.COV2.S vaccination and SARS-CoV-2 variants. Sequencing used immunoSEQ multiplex PCR; TCRdb keeps in-frame clones, though not all of them. The top ten hold about 4% of the sample, which has about 420,000 clones, 85% to 90% seen once. The material sequenced was peripheral blood, taken in a trial of Ad26.COV2.S vaccine versus placebo. The receptor set was obtained from a person between 18 and 65 years old who received the Ad26.COV2.S COVID-19 vaccine or a placebo. Both conserved end residues are part of each CDR3. A D gene is named only where the DNA matches it firmly.

v_gene	d_gene	j_gene	CDR3aa	CDR3nt
TRBV3-1/TRBV3-2	TRBD1	TRBJ1-2	CASSHRTGEGYTF	TGTGCCAGCAGCCATCGGACAGGGGAAGGCTACACCTTC
TRBV7-9	-	TRBJ1-6	CASSLVQLANSPLHF	TGTGCCAGCAGCTTAGTTCAGCTTGCTAATTCACCCCTCCACTTT
TRBV6-5	-	TRBJ1-6	CASRLTGSGESPLHF	TGTGCCAGCAGACTCACCGGGAGCGGGGAATCACCCCTCCACTTT
TRBV4-1	-	TRBJ1-2	CASSQDDLNYGYTF	TGCGCCAGCAGCCAAGACGACTTAAACTATGGCTACACCTTC
TRBV19	-	TRBJ2-7	CASWGPPYEQYF	TGTGCCAGCTGGGGGCCACCCTACGAGCAGTACTTC
TRBV27	-	TRBJ2-2	CASSPGSTWGTGELFF	TGTGCCAGCAGCCCCGGCTCAACCTGGGGCACCGGGGAGCTGTTTTTT
TRBV30	TRBD1	TRBJ2-7	CAWEDRGSTYEQYF	TGTGCCTGGGAAGACAGGGGTAGTACCTACGAGCAGTACTTC
TRBV18	-	TRBJ2-7	CASSPNRQLSYEQYF	TGTGCCAGCTCACCAAACAGGCAACTCTCCTACGAGCAGTACTTC
TRBV2	-	TRBJ2-2	CASKGQPTGELFF	TGTGCCAGCAAAGGACAGCCCACCGGGGAGCTGTTTTTT
TRBV9	TRBD1	TRBJ1-3	CASSEGQISGNTIYF	TGTGCCAGCAGCGAGGGACAGATCTCTGGAAACACCATATATTTT
TRBV29-1	TRBD1	TRBJ2-7	CSVRDSPSEQYF	TGCAGCGTACGGGACAGCCCCTCCGAGCAGTACTTC